This TCR beta chain is drawn from a study of regulatory T cells in long-lasting Graves disease. V lost 5 bases and J lost 5; bases outside the gene matches: 11. The CDR3 extends over 15 amino acids. Germline loops: CDR1 KGHDR, CDR2 SFDVKD. This clonotype appeared a few times. With a much larger clone just one base away, this may be a read error. Described time point: newly diagnosed GD, antithyroid drugs for less than 3 months. RNA from PBMCs was the source of the TCR library. Staff drew around 10 milliliters of peripheral blood into EDTA tubes. HTBI primers from iRepertoire and Arm-PCR of CDR3 regions yielded the TCR beta libraries. How the authors handled the data: Some 60 TRBV and about 15 TRBJ segments were identified across samples. TCRdb processed the multiplex PCR reads anew with MiXCR; each CDR3 protein has one entry. Here the V and J calls rest on TCRdb's processing, not on the authors' analysis. The data contain about 540,000 distinct CDR3 sequences, approximately 13% of them singletons.

These data are also associated with another study on T cells in Graves' hyperthyroidism and ophthalmopathy.

The sequences come from peripheral blood mononuclear cells (PBMCs), collected at new diagnosis, from a patient treated with antithyroid drugs. This sequence joins TRBV24-1 and TRBJ2-7; TRBD1 agrees at 7 bases. The receptor's source is a man younger than 45 with Graves disease. CDR3 region: CATSGLGIGGHEQYF. The CDR3 nucleotides read TGTGCCACCAGTGGCTTAGGGATAGGGGGCCACGAGCAGTACTTC.